This record looks at one TCR beta chain sequence and its context. Its antigen is as yet unknown. Trimming stripped 2 bases from V and 7 bases from J, with 11 bases between. This CDR3 has 13 amino acids. CDR1 MNHNY and CDR2 SVGAGI come from the germline V gene (reference sequence). This record belongs to a study of Tregs in tolerant kidney transplant recipients. Sequencing used immunoSEQ multiplex PCR; TCRdb keeps in-frame clones, though not all of them. This sample carries about 64,000 clones, about 87% of them seen once, and the ten largest clones take 3.8%. Related graft donors supplied nonmyeloablative bone marrow transplants, and mixed chimerism was transient. Unstimulated Tregs (CD4+CD25+CD127-) and CD4+CD25- non-Tregs were sorted from PBMCs. Notes on the study in general: Biological reproducibility was not directly addressed in this study.

The receptor comes from a human patient who received a combined kidney and bone marrow transplant. Some T cells may be graft donor cells. This material consisted of CD4+ T cells from blood (PBMCs), taken 6 months after the transplant. The chain combines TRBV6-6 with TRBJ1-1, with D possibly matching TRBD1 (5 bases). Written as DNA, the CDR3 is TGTGCCAGCAGTTACCTGGACATAAGTGAAGCTTTCTTT. Its protein product is CASSYLDISEAFF.